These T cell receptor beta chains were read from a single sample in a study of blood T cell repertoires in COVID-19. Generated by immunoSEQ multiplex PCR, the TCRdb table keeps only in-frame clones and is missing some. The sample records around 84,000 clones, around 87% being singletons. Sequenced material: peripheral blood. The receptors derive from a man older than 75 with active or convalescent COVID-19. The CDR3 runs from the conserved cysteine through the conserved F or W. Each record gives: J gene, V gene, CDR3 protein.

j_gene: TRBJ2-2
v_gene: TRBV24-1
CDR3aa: CATSEFGQGYTGELFF

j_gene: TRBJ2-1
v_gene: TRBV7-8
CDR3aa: CASSSRTSGSGDEQFF

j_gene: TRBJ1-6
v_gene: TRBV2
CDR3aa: CASRRQQMNSPLHF

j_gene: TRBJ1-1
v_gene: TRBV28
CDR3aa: CASLPKDRVGTEAFF

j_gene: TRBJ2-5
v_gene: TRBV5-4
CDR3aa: CASSLGRGETQYF

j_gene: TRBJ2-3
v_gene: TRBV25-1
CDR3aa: CASSPRTSGGSDTQYF

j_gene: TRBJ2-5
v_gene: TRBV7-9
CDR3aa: CASSSLSGQETQYF

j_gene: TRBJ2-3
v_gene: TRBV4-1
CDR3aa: CASSQDENSGVSTDTQYF

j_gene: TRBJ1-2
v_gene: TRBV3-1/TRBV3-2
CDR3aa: CASSQETGIGYTF

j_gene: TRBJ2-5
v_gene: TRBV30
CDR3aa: CAWIGQGQETQYF

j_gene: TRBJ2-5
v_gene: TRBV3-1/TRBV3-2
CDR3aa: CASSQERGKTQYF

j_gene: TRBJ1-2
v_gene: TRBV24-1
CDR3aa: CATSGGLNYGYTF

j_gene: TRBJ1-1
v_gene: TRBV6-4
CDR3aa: CASSDGQPNTEAFF

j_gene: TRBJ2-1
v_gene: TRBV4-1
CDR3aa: CASGLAGEPNEQFF

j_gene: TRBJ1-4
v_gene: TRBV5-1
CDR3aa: CASSSEITHEKLFF

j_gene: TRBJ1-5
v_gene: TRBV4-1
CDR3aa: CASSPEGRLYSNQPQHF

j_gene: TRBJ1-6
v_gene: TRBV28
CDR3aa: CASRKGLPNSPLHF

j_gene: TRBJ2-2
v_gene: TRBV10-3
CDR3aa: CAISGLAGGTNTGELFF

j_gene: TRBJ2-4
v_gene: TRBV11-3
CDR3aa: CASSLDRGRAKNIQYF

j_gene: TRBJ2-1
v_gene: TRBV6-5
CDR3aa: CASRGVTSGYNEQFF

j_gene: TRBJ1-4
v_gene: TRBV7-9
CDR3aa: CASSLAGAANEKLFF